Following are 13 T cell receptor beta chains from one sample sequenced in a study of blood T cell repertoires in COVID-19. Assay used: immunoSEQ multiplex PCR; TCRdb lists only in-frame clones, some missing. The profile shows about 180,000 clones, 85% to 95% of them singletons. The specimen sequenced was peripheral blood. These receptors were collected from a middle-aged man with acute or convalescent COVID-19.

The V call is TRBV19, the J call TRBJ1-2; the D is unclear. Germline lookup yields CDR1 LNHDA and CDR2 SQIVND (reference sequence). The CDR3 extends over 14 amino acids. Trimming took off 0 bases at V and 7 bases at J, with 12 bases between the two ends. CDR3 DNA: TGTGCCAGTAGTATAGATACCACGACAATTGGCTACACCTTC. Amino acid sequence: CASSIDTTTIGYTF.

The chain joins TRBV28 to TRBJ1-4; perhaps TRBD1 as D (5 bases). From germline, CDR1 is MDHEN and CDR2 SYDVKM. The CDR3 is 15 residues long. V was shortened by 4 bases and J by 0 bases, with 9 bases between the two germline ends. CDR3 nucleotide sequence: TGTGCCAGCAGTTCGGACACATCAACTAATGAAAAACTGTTTTTT. Protein: CASSSDTSTNEKLFF.

The chain joins TRBV21-1 to TRBJ1-5. TRBV21-1 is marked as a pseudogene. This CDR3 has 16 amino acids. CDR3 residues: CASSKDGRRFNQPQHF. The CDR3 coding sequence is TGTGCCAGCAGCAAAGACGGACGGAGGTTTAATCAGCCCCAGCATTTT.

This clone has just a few counts. The rearrangement uses TRBV5-1 and TRBJ1-1, with TRBD1 matching over 7 bases. Germline V lookup: CDR1 SGHRS, CDR2 YFSETQ. V trimming: 3 bases; J trimming: 0 bases; junction bases outside the gene matches: 2. CDR3 length: 14 amino acids. CDR3 residues: CASSSGQLNTEAFF. CDR3 coding DNA: TGCGCCAGCAGCTCGGGACAGCTGAACACTGAAGCTTTCTTT.

CDR3 sequence: CASSQLTGGTEAFF. The CDR3 DNA sequence: TGCGCCAGCAGCCAGCTGACAGGGGGGACTGAAGCTTTCTTT. This rearrangement joins TRBV4-3 to TRBJ1-1; 9 positions match TRBD1. After removal of 3 bases from V and 5 bases from J, the junction contained 4 bases not matched to a gene. The CDR3 extends over 14 amino acids. Germline CDR1 LGHNA, CDR2 YSLEER.

The J gene is TRBJ2-7, the V gene TRBV27; weak D call: TRBD2 (6 bases). V lost 5 bases to trimming and J lost 6 bases, with 17 bases between them. There are 14 residues in the CDR3. CDR1 and CDR2 (germline): MNHEY, SMNVEV (reference sequence). CDR3 in amino acids: CASSRSAEGSEQYF. The CDR3 nucleotides are TGTGCCAGCAGTCGCTCGGCGGAGGGTTCCGAGCAGTACTTC.

The chain uses TRBV27 and TRBJ2-7; TRBD1 agrees at 8 bases. CDR1 MNHEY and CDR2 SMNVEV come from the germline V gene (reference sequence). The CDR3 is 15 residues long. V lost 5 bases, J lost 2 bases, and 8 bases stayed unmatched. The CDR3 DNA is TGTGCCAGCAGTGATACCGACAGGGGTCCCTACGAGCAGTACTTC. Its translation is CASSDTDRGPYEQYF.

The chain joins TRBV27 to TRBJ1-1, with 7 bases matching TRBD1. The CDR3 is 15 residues long. Per germline, CDR1 MNHEY and CDR2 SMNVEV (reference sequence). Trimming at V came to 1 base and at J to 5 bases, leaving 7 bases not matched to a gene. Here the CDR3 reads CASSLLGLQGTEAFF. The CDR3 DNA follows: TGTGCCAGCAGTTTATTGGGTCTACAGGGGACTGAAGCTTTCTTT.

The chain carries TRBV11-3 and TRBJ1-1; the match to TRBD1 covers 8 bases. The CDR3 contains 13 residues. Losses at the gene ends were 5 bases for V and 3 bases for J; bases not matched to a gene: 2. From germline, CDR1 is SGHNT and CDR2 YENEEA. DNA of the CDR3: TGTGCCAGCAGCGGACAGGGCGACACTGAAGCTTTCTTT. Protein product: CASSGQGDTEAFF.

This rearrangement joins TRBV27 to TRBJ2-5; D is possibly TRBD2 (7 bases). The germline V and J ends were trimmed by 6 bases and 4 bases, with 12 bases remaining between them. Germline-derived CDR1 and CDR2 are MNHEY and SMNVEV (reference sequence). CDR3 length equals 13 residues. Here the CDR3 reads CASRDSGIETQYF. CDR3 coding DNA: TGTGCCAGCAGGGACAGCGGGATAGAGACCCAGTACTTC.

The V call is TRBV5-4, the J call TRBJ1-2, with 7 bases fitting TRBD1. Looked up from germline, CDR1 is SGHNT and CDR2 is YYREEE (reference sequence). Trimming took 1 base from V and 8 from J; bases not matched to a gene: 5. The CDR3 loop spans 13 amino acids. CDR3 in DNA: TGTGCCAGCAGCTTGAAAGGGGGCGAAGGCTACACCTTC. It translates to CASSLKGGEGYTF.

V and J are TRBV28 and TRBJ2-2, with D hard to call. The germline CDR1 and CDR2 sequences are MDHEN and SYDVKM. The CDR3 is 13 amino acids. V was trimmed by 6 bases and J by 3 bases, leaving 8 bases between them. CDR3 in DNA: TGTGCCAGCAGGCGAGACTACACCGGGGAGCTGTTTTTT. Translating it yields CASRRDYTGELFF.

Here the CDR3 reads CASSQYGQDNQPQHF. Written as DNA, the CDR3 is TGCGCCAGCAGCCAATATGGACAGGACAATCAGCCCCAGCATTTT. This chain joins TRBV4-1 and TRBJ1-5; 7 nucleotides line up with TRBD1. Germline V gives CDR1 MGHRA, CDR2 YSYEKL. J gave up 3 bases and V 2 bases, and 4 bases lay outside the gene matches. The CDR3 totals 15 residues.